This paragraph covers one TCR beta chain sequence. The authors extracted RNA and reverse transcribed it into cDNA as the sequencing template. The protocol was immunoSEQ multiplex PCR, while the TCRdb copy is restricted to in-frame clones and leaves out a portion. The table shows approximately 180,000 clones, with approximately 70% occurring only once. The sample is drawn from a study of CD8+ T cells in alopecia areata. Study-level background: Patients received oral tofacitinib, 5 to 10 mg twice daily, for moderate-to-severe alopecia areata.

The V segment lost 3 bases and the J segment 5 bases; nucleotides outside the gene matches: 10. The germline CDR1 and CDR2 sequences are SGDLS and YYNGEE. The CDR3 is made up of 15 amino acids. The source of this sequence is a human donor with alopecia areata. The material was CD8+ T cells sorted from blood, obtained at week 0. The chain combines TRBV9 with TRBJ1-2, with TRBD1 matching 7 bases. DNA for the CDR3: TGTGCCAGCAGCGCTTCGACAGGGAGTCCGTATGGCTACACCTTC. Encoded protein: CASSASTGSPYGYTF.